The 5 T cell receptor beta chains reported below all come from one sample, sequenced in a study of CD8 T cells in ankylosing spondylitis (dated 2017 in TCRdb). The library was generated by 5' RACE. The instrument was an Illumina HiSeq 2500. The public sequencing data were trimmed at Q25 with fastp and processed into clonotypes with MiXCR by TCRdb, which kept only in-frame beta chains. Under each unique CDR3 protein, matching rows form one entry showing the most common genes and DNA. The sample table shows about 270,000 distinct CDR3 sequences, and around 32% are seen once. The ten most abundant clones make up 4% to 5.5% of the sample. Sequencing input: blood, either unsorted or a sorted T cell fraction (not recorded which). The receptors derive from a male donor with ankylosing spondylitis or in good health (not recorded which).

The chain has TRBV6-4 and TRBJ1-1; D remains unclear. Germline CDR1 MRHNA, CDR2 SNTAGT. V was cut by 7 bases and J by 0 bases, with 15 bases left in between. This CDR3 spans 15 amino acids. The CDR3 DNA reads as TGTGCCAGCAAAAAGGACCCTCTCCTGAACACTGAAGCTTTCTTT. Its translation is CASKKDPLLNTEAFF.

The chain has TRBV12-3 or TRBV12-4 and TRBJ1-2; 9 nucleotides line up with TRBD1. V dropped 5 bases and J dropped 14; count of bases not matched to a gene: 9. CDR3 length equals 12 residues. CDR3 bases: TGTGCCAGCAGTCGGACAGGGGACCCTTTGACCTTC. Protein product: CASSRTGDPLTF.

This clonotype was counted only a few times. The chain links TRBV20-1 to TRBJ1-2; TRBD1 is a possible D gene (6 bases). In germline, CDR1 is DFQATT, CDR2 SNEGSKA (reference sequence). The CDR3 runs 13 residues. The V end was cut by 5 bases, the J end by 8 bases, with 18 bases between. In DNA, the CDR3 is TGCAGTGCTGGCGGGAAAGGGGGGTACGGCTACACCTTC. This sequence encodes CSAGGKGGYGYTF.

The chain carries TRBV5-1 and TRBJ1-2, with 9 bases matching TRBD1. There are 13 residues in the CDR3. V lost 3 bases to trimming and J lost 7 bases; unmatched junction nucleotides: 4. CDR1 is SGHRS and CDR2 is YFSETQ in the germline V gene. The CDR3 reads CASSSGQGRGYTF. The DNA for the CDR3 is TGCGCCAGCAGCTCGGGACAGGGTCGTGGCTACACCTTC.

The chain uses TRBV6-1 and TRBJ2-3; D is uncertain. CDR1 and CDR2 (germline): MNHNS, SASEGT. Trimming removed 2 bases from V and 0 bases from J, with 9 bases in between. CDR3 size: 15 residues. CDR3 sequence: CASSEPGHSTDTQYF. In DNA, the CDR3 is TGTGCCAGCAGTGAACCGGGCCACAGCACAGATACGCAGTATTTT.